This passage covers 4 T cell receptor beta chains from one sample sequenced in a study of T cell responses to AZD1222 COVID-19 vaccine. Profiling relied on immunoSEQ multiplex PCR, and the TCRdb table lists in-frame clones only, not all of them. The profile shows about 130,000 clones, 80% to 90% of them singletons. The sequencing used peripheral blood, collected on day 0 of AZD1222 vaccination. Receptor source: an adult in good health.

This chain uses TRBV30 with TRBJ2-7, with TRBD1 matching over 9 bases. Germline lookup yields CDR1 GTSNPN and CDR2 SVGIG (reference sequence). V shed 7 bases, J shed 2 bases, and the junction held 9 bases outside the gene matches. The CDR3 runs 14 residues. In DNA, the CDR3 is TGTGCCTCTGGGGGGGACAGGGTAACCTACGAGCAGTACTTC. Its translation: CASGGDRVTYEQYF.

The rearrangement joins TRBV28 to TRBJ2-7; weak D call: TRBD1 (8 bases). The CDR3 consists of 14 residues. Germline V gene sequence: CDR1 MDHEN, CDR2 SYDVKM. Trimming removed 8 bases at V and 3 bases at J, with 17 bases between. The CDR3 bases are TGTGCCAGCGAAGCGGGACAGGCCCTCTACGAGCAGTACTTC. This gives the protein CASEAGQALYEQYF.

The chain is built from TRBV28 and TRBJ2-4, with D perhaps TRBD1 or TRBD2 (5 bases each). The CDR3 covers 15 residues. Germline V CDR1 and CDR2: MDHEN, SYDVKM. V dropped 6 bases and J dropped 1 base, with 13 bases sitting between them. CDR3 in amino acids: CASSSEGRAKNIQYF. In DNA form, the CDR3 reads TGTGCCAGCAGCTCTGAGGGGCGCGCCAAAAACATTCAGTACTTC.

The rearrangement links TRBV7-2 to TRBJ1-2; 10 bases line up with TRBD1. Germline V gene sequence: CDR1 SGHTA, CDR2 FQGNSA. The V and J ends lost 3 bases and 8 bases, in that order; junction bases with no gene match: 12. CDR3 length: 16 residues. In nucleotides, the CDR3 is TGTGCCAGCAGCTTGTCGCCCGGACAGGGGGTAGGAGGCTACACCTTC. It is translated as CASSLSPGQGVGGYTF.